A selection of T cell receptor beta chains follows, all from one sample in a study of cytomegalovirus exposure and HLA in healthy donors. Produced via immunoSEQ multiplex PCR; TCRdb's table is partial and in-frame only. The table includes about 160,000 clones, roughly three quarters detected once. The material sequenced was PBMCs. All receptors come from a man in his sixties in good health and CMV-seronegative. Each CDR3 is given with its conserved first and last residue. The order of the fields is CDR3 protein, CDR3 DNA, V gene, J gene, clone size, D gene. D genes are given only for firm matches. A clone size is listed for some rows: how often the clone was seen (once, few, many), or a class if it is expanded.

CDR3 protein: CASSQESGGHEQYF
CDR3 DNA: TGCGCCAGCAGCCAAGAGAGCGGCGGACACGAGCAGTACTTC
V gene: TRBV4-3
J gene: TRBJ2-7
clone size: -
D gene: -

CDR3 protein: CASSVVGDPGLADYNEQFF
CDR3 DNA: TGTGCCAGCAGCGTAGTAGGGGACCCGGGACTAGCGGACTACAATGAGCAGTTCTTC
V gene: TRBV9
J gene: TRBJ2-1
clone size: once
D gene: TRBD2

CDR3 protein: CASSLRDRGHEQYF
CDR3 DNA: TGTGCCAGCAGCTTAAGGGACAGGGGGCACGAGCAGTACTTC
V gene: TRBV5-4
J gene: TRBJ2-7
clone size: -
D gene: TRBD1

CDR3 protein: CASTPHSGWETGNTIYF
CDR3 DNA: TGCGCCAGCACCCCCCATTCGGGTTGGGAGACTGGAAACACCATATATTTT
V gene: TRBV5-1
J gene: TRBJ1-3
clone size: -
D gene: -

CDR3 protein: CASSLYQRGYTF
CDR3 DNA: TGTGCCAGCAGTTTATATCAACGGGGCTACACCTTC
V gene: TRBV28
J gene: TRBJ1-2
clone size: -
D gene: -

CDR3 protein: CSGGQLNTGELFF
CDR3 DNA: TGCAGCGGAGGACAGCTGAACACCGGGGAGCTGTTTTTT
V gene: TRBV29-1
J gene: TRBJ2-2
clone size: -
D gene: -

CDR3 protein: CASSYSSFDEQFF
CDR3 DNA: TGTGCCAGCAGTTACTCTTCCTTTGATGAGCAGTTCTTC
V gene: TRBV6-6
J gene: TRBJ2-1
clone size: -
D gene: -

CDR3 protein: CASSLGQGGTFF
CDR3 DNA: TGTGCCAGCAGCTTAGGGCAGGGTGGAACGTTCTTC
V gene: TRBV7-2
J gene: TRBJ2-1
clone size: -
D gene: -

CDR3 protein: CASSGGGSGVDGEQFF
CDR3 DNA: TGCGCCAGCAGCGGCGGTGGTAGCGGGGTGGACGGTGAGCAGTTCTTC
V gene: TRBV5-1
J gene: TRBJ2-1
clone size: -
D gene: TRBD2

CDR3 protein: CASSLGTGSFEKLFF
CDR3 DNA: TGTGCCAGCAGTTTAGGGACAGGGTCTTTCGAAAAACTGTTTTTT
V gene: TRBV27
J gene: TRBJ1-4
clone size: few
D gene: TRBD1

CDR3 protein: CASSLHDRRAYEQYF
CDR3 DNA: TGTGCCAGCAGCTTACACGACCGGCGGGCCTACGAGCAGTACTTC
V gene: TRBV11-3
J gene: TRBJ2-7
clone size: -
D gene: -

CDR3 protein: CASSEYLQGGYEQYF
CDR3 DNA: TGCGCCAGCAGTGAGTATCTGCAGGGGGGTTACGAGCAGTACTTC
V gene: TRBV10-1
J gene: TRBJ2-7
clone size: once
D gene: -

CDR3 protein: CASSLGGTGGWYTEAFF
CDR3 DNA: TGCGCCAGCAGCTTGGGCGGGACAGGGGGCTGGTACACTGAAGCTTTCTTT
V gene: TRBV5-1
J gene: TRBJ1-1
clone size: -
D gene: TRBD1

CDR3 protein: CASSPGQGIWGSYNSPLHF
CDR3 DNA: TGTGCCAGCAGCCCGGGACAGGGCATTTGGGGCTCCTATAATTCACCCCTCCACTTT
V gene: TRBV5-8
J gene: TRBJ1-6
clone size: few
D gene: TRBD1

CDR3 protein: CASSLGAGDTEAFF
CDR3 DNA: TGTGCCAGCAGCTTGGGTGCAGGGGACACTGAAGCTTTCTTT
V gene: TRBV7-9
J gene: TRBJ1-1
clone size: few
D gene: -

CDR3 protein: CASSVDIQETQYF
CDR3 DNA: TGTGCCAGCAGTGTAGATATACAAGAGACCCAGTACTTC
V gene: TRBV2
J gene: TRBJ2-5
clone size: -
D gene: -

CDR3 protein: CASSVSGQGIYGYTF
CDR3 DNA: TGTGCCAGCAGTGTCTCGGGACAGGGCATCTATGGCTACACCTTC
V gene: TRBV2
J gene: TRBJ1-2
clone size: -
D gene: TRBD1

CDR3 protein: CASPAGNGGVAGELFF
CDR3 DNA: TGTGCCAGCCCCGCCGGGAATGGGGGGGTGGCCGGGGAGCTGTTTTTT
V gene: TRBV7-8
J gene: TRBJ2-2
clone size: -
D gene: TRBD2

CDR3 protein: CASSSLGGGAQETQYF
CDR3 DNA: TGCGCCAGCAGCTCCTTGGGCGGGGGGGCCCAGGAGACCCAGTACTTC
V gene: TRBV5-1
J gene: TRBJ2-5
clone size: -
D gene: TRBD2

CDR3 protein: CSVTGQGVGDEQFF
CDR3 DNA: TGCAGCGTCACGGGACAGGGGGTGGGCGATGAGCAGTTCTTC
V gene: TRBV29-1
J gene: TRBJ2-1
clone size: few
D gene: TRBD1

CDR3 protein: CASKRSQPNEQFF
CDR3 DNA: TGTGCCAGCAAACGGAGCCAACCCAATGAGCAGTTCTTC
V gene: TRBV27
J gene: TRBJ2-1
clone size: -
D gene: -

CDR3 protein: CSSSPEQGLSFF
CDR3 DNA: TGTTCCAGCAGCCCCGAGCAGGGTTTGTCTTTCTTT
V gene: TRBV7-9
J gene: TRBJ1-1
clone size: -
D gene: -

CDR3 protein: CASSLEKAYEQYF
CDR3 DNA: TGTGCCAGCAGCCTGGAGAAAGCCTACGAGCAGTACTTC
V gene: TRBV2
J gene: TRBJ2-7
clone size: -
D gene: -

CDR3 protein: CASSGTGKNQPQHF
CDR3 DNA: TGTGCCAGCAGCGGGACAGGGAAAAATCAGCCCCAGCATTTT
V gene: TRBV7-2
J gene: TRBJ1-5
clone size: -
D gene: TRBD1

CDR3 protein: CASTPGQGAYEQYF
CDR3 DNA: TGTGCCAGCACCCCGGGACAGGGGGCTTACGAGCAGTACTTC
V gene: TRBV6-5
J gene: TRBJ2-7
clone size: -
D gene: TRBD1

CDR3 protein: CTSSPRRGGNEQFF
CDR3 DNA: TGCACCAGCAGCCCGCGCCGCGGGGGCAATGAGCAGTTCTTC
V gene: TRBV1
J gene: TRBJ2-1
clone size: -
D gene: -

CDR3 protein: CASSFGQGGTDTQYF
CDR3 DNA: TGTGCCAGCAGCTTCGGACAGGGTGGGACAGATACGCAGTATTTT
V gene: TRBV7-9
J gene: TRBJ2-3
clone size: -
D gene: TRBD1

CDR3 protein: CASSWGGTAAGETQYF
CDR3 DNA: TGTGCCAGCAGCTGGGGGGGGACGGCAGCAGGAGAGACCCAGTACTTC
V gene: TRBV11-2
J gene: TRBJ2-5
clone size: few
D gene: TRBD2

CDR3 protein: CASSLTWPPYEQYF
CDR3 DNA: TGTGCCAGCAGCTTAACCTGGCCCCCTTACGAGCAGTACTTC
V gene: TRBV7-7
J gene: TRBJ2-7
clone size: -
D gene: -

CDR3 protein: CASSQQGAYGYTF
CDR3 DNA: TGTGCCAGCAGCCAACAGGGGGCATATGGCTACACCTTC
V gene: TRBV28
J gene: TRBJ1-2
clone size: -
D gene: TRBD1